This T cell receptor (beta chain) appears in the sequencing data of a study of untreated major depressive disorder. Only in-frame clones appear in the TCRdb table, and some are missing; sequencing was by immunoSEQ multiplex PCR. The sample holds over 20,000 clones, roughly 91% seen once. Remarks on this clone: Its antigen is still unknown.

The CDR3 has 14 amino acids. V lost 6 bases to trimming and J lost 0 bases, with 12 bases between them. Per the germline V gene, CDR1 is SGHRS and CDR2 is YFSETQ. Roughly 30 ml of blood was drawn into EDTA tubes. From thawed PBMCs, CD4+ T cells were purified by negative selection. Findings and limits, study-wide: Sequencing showed nonsignificant TRBV25-01 and TRBV02-01 differences matching flow cytometry. Compared with controls, depressed patients showed more TRBV05-01 (Vbeta 5.1) usage in CD4+ T cells.

This chain joins TRBV5-1 and TRBJ2-5; no definite D call. The specimen was CD4+ T cells from PBMCs. This sequence originates from a man under 40 in good health. The CDR3 here is CASTPEANQETQYF. For the CDR3, the DNA is TGCGCCAGCACCCCCGAGGCAAACCAAGAGACCCAGTACTTC.